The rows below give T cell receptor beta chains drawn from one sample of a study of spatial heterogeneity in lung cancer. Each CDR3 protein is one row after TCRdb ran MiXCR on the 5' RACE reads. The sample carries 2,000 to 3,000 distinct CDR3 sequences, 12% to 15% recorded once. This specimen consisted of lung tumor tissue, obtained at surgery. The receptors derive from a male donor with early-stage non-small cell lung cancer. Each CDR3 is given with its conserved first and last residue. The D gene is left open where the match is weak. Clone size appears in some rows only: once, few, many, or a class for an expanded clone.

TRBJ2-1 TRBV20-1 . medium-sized CSARSENEQFF TGCAGTGCTAGATCGGAAAATGAGCAGTTCTTC
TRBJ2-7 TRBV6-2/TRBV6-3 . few CASSGYEQYF TGTGCCAGCAGTGGCTACGAGCAGTACTTC
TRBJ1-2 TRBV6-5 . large CASSYWPESSYGYTF TGTGCCAGCAGTTATTGGCCGGAGTCCTCCTATGGCTACACCTTC
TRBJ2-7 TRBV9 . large CASSLRANSYEQYF TGTGCCAGCAGCCTACGAGCAAACTCCTACGAGCAGTACTTC
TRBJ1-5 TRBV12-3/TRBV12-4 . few CASSLTVGQGGNQPQHF TGTGCCAGCAGTCTCACGGTAGGGCAGGGTGGCAATCAGCCCCAGCATTTT
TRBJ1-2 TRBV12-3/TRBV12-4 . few CASSFGRNHGYTF TGTGCCAGCAGTTTTGGCAGGAACCATGGCTACACCTTC
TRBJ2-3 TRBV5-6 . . CASSPDSTDTQYF TGTGCCAGCAGCCCGGACAGCACAGATACGCAGTATTTT
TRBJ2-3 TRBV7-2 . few CASSLLTHTQYF TGTGCCAGCAGCCTCCTCACGCATACGCAGTATTTT
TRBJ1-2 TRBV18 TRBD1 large CASSPTGTENGYTF TGTGCCAGCTCACCGACAGGGACGGAGAATGGCTACACCTTC
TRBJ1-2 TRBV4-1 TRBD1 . CASSQGSRGQGTPFRGYTF TGCGCCAGCAGCCAAGGAAGCCGCGGACAGGGGACGCCTTTCAGGGGCTACACCTTC
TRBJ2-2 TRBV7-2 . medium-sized CASSLGAGYGELFF TGTGCCAGCAGCTTAGGTGCGGGGTACGGGGAGCTGTTTTTT
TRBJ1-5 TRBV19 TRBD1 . CASSTRDRLNQPQHF TGTGCCAGTAGTACACGGGACAGACTCAATCAGCCCCAGCATTTT
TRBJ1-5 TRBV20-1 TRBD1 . CSAVETGRAQPQHF TGCAGTGCTGTTGAGACAGGGCGGGCTCAGCCCCAGCATTTT
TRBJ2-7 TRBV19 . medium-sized CASSIDPRSSYEQYF TGTGCCAGTAGTATAGATCCCAGGAGCTCCTACGAGCAGTACTTC
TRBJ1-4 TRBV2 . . CASSERDTATNEKLFF TGTGCCAGCAGTGAAAGGGACACCGCAACTAATGAAAAACTGTTTTTT
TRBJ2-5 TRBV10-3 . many CAAMARSEETQYF TGTGCCGCCATGGCAAGATCAGAAGAGACCCAGTACTTC
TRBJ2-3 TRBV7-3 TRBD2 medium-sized CASSLRAGGSTDTQYF TGTGCCAGCAGCTTAAGAGCGGGGGGGTCCACAGATACGCAGTATTTT
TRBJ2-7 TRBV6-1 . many CASSGAGQMEQYF TGTGCCAGCAGTGGGGCGGGACAGATGGAGCAGTACTTC
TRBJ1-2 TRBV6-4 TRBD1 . CASRREQGPNYGYTF TGTGCCAGCAGGAGAGAACAGGGGCCCAACTATGGCTACACCTTC
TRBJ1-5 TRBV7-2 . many CASSLVGQGRQPQHF TGTGCCAGCAGCTTAGTGGGTCAGGGGAGGCAGCCCCAGCATTTT
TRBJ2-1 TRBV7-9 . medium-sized CASSPPHAGGEQFF TGTGCCAGCAGCCCGCCCCATGCCGGGGGTGAGCAGTTCTTC
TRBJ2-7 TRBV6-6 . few CASSYRGELSYEQYF TGTGCCAGCAGTTATAGGGGTGAGCTCTCCTACGAGCAGTACTTC
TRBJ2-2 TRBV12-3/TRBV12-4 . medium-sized CASSLNGDTGELFF TGTGCCAGCAGTTTAAATGGGGACACCGGGGAGCTGTTTTTT
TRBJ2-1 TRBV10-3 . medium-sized CAITGRQDNEQFF TGTGCCATCACCGGTCGCCAAGACAATGAGCAGTTCTTC
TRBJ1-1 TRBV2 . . CASGEEAVNTEAFF TGTGCCAGCGGAGAGGAGGCTGTGAACACTGAAGCTTTCTTT
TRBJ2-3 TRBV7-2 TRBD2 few CASSSLSGGADTQYF TGTGCCAGCAGCTCCCTTAGCGGGGGGGCAGATACGCAGTATTTT
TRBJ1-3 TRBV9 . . CASSVRDRNTIYF TGTGCCAGCAGCGTGCGGGATAGAAACACCATATATTTT
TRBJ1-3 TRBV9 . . CASSRDSGNTIYF TGTGCCAGCAGCCGGGACTCTGGAAACACCATATATTTT
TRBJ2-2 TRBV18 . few CASHETQGVEELFF TGTGCCAGCCACGAAACCCAGGGAGTTGAGGAGCTGTTTTTT
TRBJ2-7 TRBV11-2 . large CASTTSRGPAYEQYF TGTGCCAGCACCACTAGCCGGGGCCCTGCCTACGAGCAGTACTTC
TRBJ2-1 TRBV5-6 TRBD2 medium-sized CAGSSGGPYNEQFF TGTGCCGGATCTAGCGGAGGGCCTTACAATGAGCAGTTCTTC
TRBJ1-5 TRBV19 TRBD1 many CASSLTGQHNQPQHF TGTGCCAGTAGTCTTACGGGACAGCACAATCAGCCCCAGCATTTT
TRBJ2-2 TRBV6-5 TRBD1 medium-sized CASSYVTGGKAGELFF TGTGCCAGCAGTTACGTGACAGGGGGCAAGGCCGGGGAGCTGTTTTTT
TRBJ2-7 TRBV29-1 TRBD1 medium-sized CSVETGQENYEQYF TGCAGCGTTGAAACCGGACAGGAGAACTACGAGCAGTACTTC
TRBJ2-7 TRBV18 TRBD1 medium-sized CASSSTGGRGYEQYF TGTGCCAGCTCATCTACAGGGGGAAGGGGATACGAGCAGTACTTC
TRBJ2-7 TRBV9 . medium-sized CASSVGVTTYEQYF TGTGCCAGCAGCGTAGGGGTGACTACCTACGAGCAGTACTTC
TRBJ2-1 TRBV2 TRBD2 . CASSSPSGGSPNEQFF TGTGCCAGCAGTTCACCTAGCGGGGGTTCCCCGAATGAGCAGTTCTTC
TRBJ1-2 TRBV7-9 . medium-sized CASSLMQNNYGYTF TGTGCCAGCAGCTTAATGCAGAATAACTATGGCTACACCTTC
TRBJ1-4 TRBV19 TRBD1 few CASSTPSRGTNEKLFF TGTGCCAGTAGTACCCCGTCCAGGGGGACTAATGAAAAACTGTTTTTT
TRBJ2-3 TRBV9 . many CASNGGSTDTQYF TGTGCCAGCAACGGCGGGAGCACAGATACGCAGTATTTT
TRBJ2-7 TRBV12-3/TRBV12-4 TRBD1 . CASSSFRDSMNYEQYF TGTGCCAGCAGTTCATTCCGGGACAGTATGAACTACGAGCAGTACTTC
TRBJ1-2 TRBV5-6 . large CASSLGGRTYGYTF TGTGCCAGCAGCTTGGGTGGCAGGACCTATGGCTACACCTTC
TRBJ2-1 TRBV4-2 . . CASSQVDREVNNEQFF TGTGCCAGCAGCCAAGTAGACAGGGAGGTCAACAATGAGCAGTTCTTC
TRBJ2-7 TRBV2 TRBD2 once CASSGGTTYEQYF TGTGCCAGCAGTGGGGGGACTACCTACGAGCAGTACTTC
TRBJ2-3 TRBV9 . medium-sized CASSVGGRTDTQYF TGTGCCAGCAGCGTAGGGGGCCGCACAGATACGCAGTATTTT
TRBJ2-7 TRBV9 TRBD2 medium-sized CASSVTPGLAYEQYF TGTGCCAGCAGCGTTACTCCGGGACTAGCCTACGAGCAGTACTTC
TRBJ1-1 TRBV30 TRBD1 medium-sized CAWNLGQLNTEAFF TGTGCCTGGAATCTGGGACAGCTCAACACTGAAGCTTTCTTT
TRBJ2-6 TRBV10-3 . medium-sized CAITSPGANVLTF TGTGCCATCACCTCTCCTGGGGCCAACGTCCTGACTTTC
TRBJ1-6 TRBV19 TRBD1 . CASSTLPDRGSDSPLHF TGTGCCAGTAGTACCTTACCCGACAGGGGGTCTGATTCACCCCTCCACTTT
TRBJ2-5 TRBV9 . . CASSPSHGQRGETQYF TGTGCCAGCAGCCCCTCCCACGGACAGCGAGGAGAGACCCAGTACTTC